A single sample is the source of the 22 T cell receptor beta chains below, sequenced in a study of blood T cell repertoires in COVID-19. Here immunoSEQ multiplex PCR was the method, and the copy in TCRdb shows in-frame clones only, minus some. This repertoire shows 150,000 to 180,000 clones, about 90% found once; its top ten account for 0.55%. The sequenced sample consisted of peripheral blood. The receptor set was obtained from a man aged 45-65 years with acute or convalescent COVID-19.

V gene TRBV19 combines with J gene TRBJ2-7, with D possibly being TRBD1 (6 bases). Germline V gene data show CDR1 as LNHDA and CDR2 as SQIVND (reference sequence). Trimming stripped 4 bases from V and 1 base from J, with 11 bases between. The CDR3 extends over 14 amino acids. The CDR3 is CASSSRQASYEQYF. The CDR3 DNA reads TGTGCCAGTAGTAGTAGACAGGCATCCTACGAGCAGTACTTC.

The V and J genes are TRBV11-1 and TRBJ2-5; D may be TRBD1 (6 bases). The CDR3 has 14 amino acids. Looked up from germline, CDR1 is SGHAT and CDR2 is FQDESV (reference sequence). Trimming stripped 7 bases from V and 1 base from J, with 13 bases between. This CDR3 is CASKQGTTQETQYF. For the CDR3, the DNA is TGTGCCAGCAAGCAGGGGACGACCCAAGAGACCCAGTACTTC.

This clone was recorded once. The chain employs TRBV4-2 and TRBJ2-7; no firm D call. Deletions cut 2 bases from V and 2 bases from J, with 7 bases between. Germline assignment: CDR1 LGHNA and CDR2 YNFKEQ. CDR3 length equals 13 residues. CDR3: CASSQIEAYEQYF. Written as DNA, the CDR3 is TGTGCCAGCAGCCAAATAGAAGCCTACGAGCAGTACTTC.

The chain employs TRBV7-2 and TRBJ1-1; D ambiguous. V was clipped by 1 base and J by 6 bases, with 12 bases between them. The CDR3 has 14 amino acids. Germline loops: CDR1 SGHTA, CDR2 FQGNSA. The CDR3, as DNA: TGTGCCAGCAGCTTAGATCGGGGTTGGGCTGAAGCTTTCTTT. Translated, it gives CASSLDRGWAEAFF. Based on the CDR3 plus reference TRBV7-2 and TRBJ1-1, the full variable domain is GAGVSQSPSNKVTEKGKDVELRCDPISGHTALYWYRQSLGQGLEFLIYFQGNSAPDKSGLPSDRFSAERTGGSVSTLTIQRTQQEDSAVYLCASSLDRGWAEAFFGQGTRLTVV.

The V gene is TRBV7-2, the J gene TRBJ1-4, with D tentatively TRBD1 (6 bases). Germline assignment: CDR1 SGHTA and CDR2 FQGNSA. This CDR3 has 15 amino acids. The V end lost 2 bases, the J end lost 3 bases, and 10 bases lay between the germline ends. The CDR3 protein is CASSLTGLSNEKLFF. The CDR3 coding sequence is TGTGCCAGCAGCTTAACAGGGTTATCTAATGAAAAACTGTTTTTT.

This clone was counted only a few times. The chain is built from TRBV19 and TRBJ1-6; 12 positions match TRBD1. The length of the CDR3 is 15 residues. V shed 8 bases and J 9 bases; nucleotides not matched to a gene: 8. Germline V gene lookup returns CDR1 LNHDA and CDR2 SQIVND (reference sequence). The CDR3 protein is CASSAGTGGFSPLHF. The CDR3 DNA follows: TGTGCCAGTTCCGCCGGGACAGGGGGCTTTTCACCCCTCCACTTT.

The rearrangement joins TRBV27 to TRBJ2-2; TRBD1 matches at 8 bases. The CDR3 has 17 residues. V was clipped by 3 bases and J by 7 bases; unmatched bases: 13. Germline V gene lookup returns CDR1 MNHEY and CDR2 SMNVEV (reference sequence). The CDR3 spells CASSLRGGQGAGGELFF. The CDR3 DNA reads TGTGCCAGCAGTTTGAGGGGCGGGCAGGGGGCAGGCGGGGAGCTGTTTTTT.

This sequence joins TRBV7-2 and TRBJ2-6, with 13 bases lining up with TRBD2. CDR3 length equals 18 residues. In germline, CDR1 is SGHTA, CDR2 FQGNSA. V trimming: 5 bases; J trimming: 0 bases; junction bases outside the gene matches: 4. This CDR3 reads CASSPGLAGPSGANVLTF. CDR3 in DNA: TGTGCCAGCAGCCCGGGACTAGCGGGACCCTCTGGGGCCAACGTCCTGACTTTC.

This chain uses TRBV6-5 with TRBJ2-1, with 11 bases lining up with TRBD1. This CDR3 is built from 15 residues. With V trimmed by 5 bases and J by 9 bases, 9 bases remained unmatched. Germline V lookup: CDR1 MNHEY, CDR2 SVGAGI. CDR3 loop: CASSPGQGVSGEQFF. The CDR3 DNA sequence: TGTGCCAGCAGTCCGGGACAGGGGGTGTCGGGTGAGCAGTTCTTC.

This chain joins TRBV21-1 and TRBJ1-1; the table's D call, TRBD1, has no DNA check behind it. TRBV21-1 is classified as a pseudogene. The CDR3 length is 13 residues. CDR3 coding DNA: TGTGCCAGCAGCAACAGGGGTCGGACTGAAGCTTTCTTT. As protein: CASSNRGRTEAFF.

The V call is TRBV28, the J call TRBJ1-4; tentative D call: TRBD1 (6 bases). CDR1 and CDR2 (germline): MDHEN, SYDVKM. The CDR3 has 14 amino acids. V was cut by 3 bases and J by 8 bases, with 13 bases left in between. The CDR3 DNA is TGTGCCAGCAGTTTCGCCAGGGGCAGAGAAAAACTGTTTTTT. Translated, it gives CASSFARGREKLFF.

The chain is built from TRBV12-1 and TRBJ1-2; TRBD1 is the table's D call and was not checked against the DNA. TRBV12-1 is termed a pseudogene. This CDR3 has 16 residues. CDR3: CASSCTGHRVEDGYTF. The CDR3 DNA reads as TGTGCCAGCAGCTGCACGGGCCACAGGGTCGAGGATGGCTACACCTTC.

This clone appeared once. This chain links TRBV2 with TRBJ2-5; 7 nucleotides agree with TRBD2. CDR1 SNHLY and CDR2 FYNNEI come from the germline V gene. V dropped 6 bases and J dropped 4; count of bases not matched to a gene: 8. The CDR3 contains 14 residues. CDR3 bases: TGTGCCAGCAGCGGATTGCGGGGGTCAGAGACCCAGTACTTC. It encodes CASSGLRGSETQYF.

V usage is TRBV2 and J usage is TRBJ1-1; D gene unclear. The CDR3 covers 13 residues. Germline V gene sequence: CDR1 SNHLY, CDR2 FYNNEI. V was clipped by 6 bases and J by 3 bases, with 11 bases between them. The CDR3 spells CASRLDTHTEAFF. The DNA of the CDR3 is TGTGCCAGCAGACTCGACACTCACACTGAAGCTTTCTTT. The full variable domain, in which reference TRBV2 and TRBJ1-1 provide the parts outside the CDR3, is EPEVTQTPSHQVTQMGQEVILRCVPISNHLYFYWYRQILGQKVEFLVSFYNNEISEKSEIFDDQFSVERPDGSNFTLKIRSTKLEDSAMYFCASRLDTHTEAFFGQGTRLTVV.

The chain's CDR3 is CASSPVGTYDTGELFF. The CDR3 DNA is TGTGCCAGCAGCCCCGTTGGGACATACGACACCGGGGAGCTGTTTTTT. The rearrangement uses TRBV11-3 and TRBJ2-2; D perhaps matches TRBD1 (6 bases). The germline V gene has CDR1 SGHNT and CDR2 YENEEA. CDR3 length equals 16 residues. Trimming took 5 bases from V and 3 from J, leaving 16 bases between them. Based on the CDR3 plus reference TRBV11-3 and TRBJ2-2, the full variable domain is EAGVVQSPRYKIIEKKQPVAFWCNPISGHNTLYWYLQNLGQGPELLIRYENEEAVDDSQLPKDRFSAERLKGVDSTLKIQPAELGDSAVYLCASSPVGTYDTGELFFGEGSRLTVL.

The J gene is TRBJ2-3, the V gene TRBV11-1; the D gene is possibly TRBD1 (6 bases). The length of the CDR3 is 15 residues. V lost 5 bases and J 2 bases, leaving 14 bases between the germline ends. CDR1 is SGHAT and CDR2 is FQDESV in the germline V gene (reference sequence). CDR3 DNA: TGTGCCAGCAGCCCATGGGACACCTACACAGATACGCAGTATTTT. Protein: CASSPWDTYTDTQYF.

The chain has TRBV6-5 and TRBJ1-4, with a tentative D call TRBD1 (5 bases). Per germline, CDR1 MNHEY and CDR2 SVGAGI. Between the trimmed V and J ends, which lost 8 bases and 0 bases, there was a span of 13 bases. CDR3 length: 15 amino acids. The CDR3, as DNA: TGTGCCAGCCTTGACAGACAGACAACTAATGAAAAACTGTTTTTT. Amino acids: CASLDRQTTNEKLFF.

The genes are TRBV19 and TRBJ2-5; D gene ambiguous. This CDR3 is 13 amino acids long. Germline V gene sequence: CDR1 LNHDA, CDR2 SQIVND (reference sequence). The V end was cut by 6 bases, the J end by 2 bases, with 10 bases between. The CDR3: CASSTPRQETQYF. The CDR3 coding sequence is TGTGCCAGTAGCACGCCCCGGCAAGAGACCCAGTACTTC.

The genes are TRBV19 and TRBJ2-7; 11 bases are shared with TRBD2. Trimming took 7 bases from V and 3 from J; bases not matched to a gene: 5. The CDR3 is made up of 14 amino acids. Germline CDR1 reads LNHDA; CDR2 reads SQIVND (reference sequence). CDR3 sequence: CASNPGTSGYEQYF. The CDR3 region has the DNA TGTGCCAGTAACCCCGGGACTAGCGGCTACGAGCAGTACTTC.

The chain links TRBV2 to TRBJ1-2; D is unresolved. Germline V gene sequence: CDR1 SNHLY, CDR2 FYNNEI. The CDR3 is 16 residues long. V was clipped by 7 bases and J by 5 bases, with 23 bases between them. This chain's CDR3 is CASKLETSIPNYGYTF. CDR3 bases: TGTGCCAGCAAGTTGGAGACGTCGATACCCAATTATGGCTACACCTTC.

This clone was seen only once. As DNA, the CDR3 is TGCGCCAGCAGCTTCCGGCTAGCGGGGAGGGCGAACACCGGGGAGCTGTTTTTT. This translates into CASSFRLAGRANTGELFF. The gene calls are TRBV5-1 and TRBJ2-2, with TRBD2 matching 9 bases. Germline trimming cut 2 bases from V and 0 bases from J; bases unmatched to any gene: 8. Germline loops: CDR1 SGHRS, CDR2 YFSETQ. This CDR3 has 18 residues.

This clone has only one observation. The genes are TRBV7-8 and TRBJ1-2; no clear D. Germline CDR1 and CDR2: SGHVS and FQNEAQ. The CDR3 spans 14 residues. Trimming cost V 1 base and J 1 base, with 7 bases left between them. The CDR3 is CASSLDAGNYGYTF. The CDR3 DNA is TGTGCCAGCAGCTTAGATGCGGGTAACTATGGCTACACCTTC.